Presented here are 32 T cell receptor beta chains from one specimen sequenced in a study of blood T cell repertoires in COVID-19. Assay: immunoSEQ multiplex PCR; the TCRdb copy retains only in-frame clones and omits some. The data hold about 300,000 clones, with about 90% observed a single time. The sequencing sample was made of peripheral blood. These receptors came from a man between 18 and 29 years old with active or convalescent COVID-19.

The chain links TRBV9 to TRBJ2-3, with D possibly being TRBD2 (5 bases). The V gene lost 0 bases and the J gene lost 4 bases, with 9 bases spanning the gap. CDR3 size: 14 residues. Germline CDR1 reads SGDLS; CDR2 reads YYNGEE. CDR3 DNA sequence: TGTGCCAGCAGCGTAGGCTCTAGCCCAGATACGCAGTATTTT. Its translation is CASSVGSSPDTQYF.

J is TRBJ2-7 and V is TRBV6-5; the match to TRBD2 covers 7 bases. The CDR3 runs 15 residues. V lost 6 bases, J lost 0 bases, and 8 bases stayed unmatched. The germline V gene has CDR1 MNHEY and CDR2 SVGAGI. CDR3 nucleotides: TGTGCCAGCAGCCTAGCCCCTAGCGGCTCCTACGAGCAGTACTTC. Translated, it gives CASSLAPSGSYEQYF.

This clone has just one count. The chain combines TRBV9 with TRBJ1-2; TRBD1 matches 8 bases. Germline trimming cut 0 bases from V and 4 bases from J; bases unmatched to any gene: 8. The CDR3 consists of 16 residues. Germline V lookup: CDR1 SGDLS, CDR2 YYNGEE. CDR3 amino acids: CASSVGGGQGFYGYTF. DNA of the CDR3: TGTGCCAGCAGCGTAGGCGGAGGACAGGGTTTCTATGGCTACACCTTC.

The gene calls are TRBV6-1 and TRBJ1-5; 8 nucleotides line up with TRBD1. Trimming cost V 4 bases and J 0 bases; bases outside gene matches: 8. Per germline, CDR1 MNHNS and CDR2 SASEGT. The CDR3 extends over 17 amino acids. CDR3 nucleotide sequence: TGTGCCAGCAGTGGGACAGGGCAGATCTATAGCAATCAGCCCCAGCATTTT. This codes for CASSGTGQIYSNQPQHF.

Concerning this clone itself: Other nucleotide sequences from this sample produce the same CDR3. The V call is TRBV6-5, the J call TRBJ2-1; 7 bases match TRBD1. The germline V gene encodes CDR1 MNHEY and CDR2 SVGAGI. The CDR3 totals 13 residues. V shed 6 bases, J shed 5 bases, and the junction held 4 bases outside the gene matches. CDR3 coding DNA: TGTGCCAGCAGCCGGGACAGCCACAATGAGCAGTTCTTC. This codes for CASSRDSHNEQFF.

The genes are TRBV5-5 and TRBJ2-1; D is perhaps TRBD1 (6 bases). The V gene lost 5 bases and the J gene lost 8 bases, with 20 bases spanning the gap. Germline V gene lookup returns CDR1 SGHKS and CDR2 YYEKEE (reference sequence). The CDR3 is 15 residues long. This CDR3 is CASSPTGWVLDEQFF. Here the CDR3 DNA reads TGTGCCAGCAGTCCGACAGGTTGGGTTTTAGATGAGCAGTTCTTC.

The rearrangement joins TRBV5-6 to TRBJ2-5; TRBD2 matches 15 bases. V lost 0 bases to trimming and J lost 2 bases; unmatched junction nucleotides: 2. The CDR3 extends over 17 amino acids. Per germline, CDR1 SGHDT and CDR2 YYEEEE. The CDR3 DNA reads as TGTGCCAGCAGCTTGGGAGGACTAGCGGGGGGGCAAGAGACCCAGTACTTC. Translating it yields CASSLGGLAGGQETQYF.

In regard to this clone: Other DNA sequences in this specimen translate into the identical CDR3. The rearrangement links TRBV15 to TRBJ1-1; D ambiguous. Germline V gene lookup returns CDR1 LNHNV and CDR2 YYDKDF (reference sequence). The CDR3 runs 13 residues. The ends were cut back, 0 bases at V and 1 base at J, with 3 bases in the middle. CDR3 nucleotides: TGTGCCACCAGCAGAGATCGGAACACTGAAGCTTTCTTT. It encodes CATSRDRNTEAFF. Full variable domain (missing parts from reference TRBV15 and TRBJ1-1): DAMVIQNPRYQVTQFGKPVTLSCSQTLNHNVMYWYQQKSSQAPKLLFHYYDKDFNNEADTPDNFQSRRPNTSFCFLDIRSPGLGDTAMYLCATSRDRNTEAFFGQGTRLTVV.

This rearrangement joins TRBV11-2 to TRBJ2-1; TRBD2 matches 9 bases. Germline V lookup: CDR1 SGHAT, CDR2 FQNNGV. This CDR3 has 15 residues. Trimming took 2 bases from V and 5 from J; bases not matched to a gene: 4. The CDR3 sequence is CASSLILAGNNEQFF. In nucleotides, the CDR3 is TGTGCCAGCAGCTTAATCCTAGCGGGGAACAATGAGCAGTTCTTC.

In DNA form, the CDR3 reads TGTGCCAGCAGCCATCGACAGGGTACTCCCTACAATGAGCAGTTCTTC. This gives the protein CASSHRQGTPYNEQFF. This rearrangement joins TRBV7-9 to TRBJ2-1; 7 bases align to TRBD1. The CDR3 totals 16 residues. CDR1 is SEHNR, CDR2 FQNEAQ, per germline (reference sequence). The V gene end was trimmed by 5 bases and the J gene end by 2 bases; junction bases not matched to a gene: 9.

The chain links TRBV4-3 to TRBJ1-4; D perhaps matches TRBD1 (6 bases). The germline CDR1 and CDR2 sequences are LGHNA and YSLEER. The CDR3 contains 16 residues. Trimming removed 4 bases from V and 0 bases from J, with 12 bases in between. CDR3 in DNA: TGCGCCAGCAGCCCAAGACAGGCTTCAACTAATGAAAAACTGTTTTTT. It yields the protein CASSPRQASTNEKLFF.

CDR3 DNA: TGTGCCAGCAGCTTAACGGGACAGGTTCGAGAGACCCAGTACTTC. This translates into CASSLTGQVRETQYF. The chain couples TRBV7-9 to TRBJ2-5; 8 nucleotides match TRBD1. Germline values: CDR1 SEHNR, CDR2 FQNEAQ (reference sequence). CDR3 length: 15 residues. Trimming removed 2 bases from V and 4 bases from J; junction bases left unmatched: 6.

This clone was picked up one time. The V and J genes are TRBV7-8 and TRBJ2-3; D not resolved. Trimming removed 4 bases from V and 8 bases from J, with 16 bases in between. The CDR3 sequence is 14 residues long. Per germline, CDR1 SGHVS and CDR2 FQNEAQ. Here the CDR3 DNA reads TGTGCCAGCAGCTCCCAGCGTGTCCGCGGTACGCAGTATTTT. Protein product: CASSSQRVRGTQYF.

CDR3 DNA: TGTGCCAGCAGTCCAACAGGGTTGGGGACGCAGTATTTT. As protein: CASSPTGLGTQYF. V and J are TRBV12-3 or TRBV12-4 and TRBJ2-3, with TRBD1 as a possible D gene (6 bases). The CDR3 runs 13 residues. The V end was cut by 5 bases, the J end by 9 bases, with 15 bases between.

CDR3 region: CASSLKRDRGRLGAEAFF. The CDR3 nucleotides are TGTGCCAGCTCCCTCAAACGGGACAGGGGGCGTCTAGGGGCTGAAGCTTTCTTT. The chain employs TRBV18 and TRBJ1-1, with 12 positions matching TRBD1. Germline CDR1 is KGHSH and CDR2 is LQKENI. V was pared by 6 bases and J by 6 bases, with 17 bases of the junction left unmatched. The CDR3 is 18 residues long.

This clone is a singleton in its sample. The gene calls are TRBV6-5 and TRBJ1-4; 7 positions match TRBD1. This CDR3 comprises 15 residues. The trim removed 2 bases at V and 13 bases at J, leaving 13 bases unmatched. Germline V lookup: CDR1 MNHEY, CDR2 SVGAGI. The DNA for the CDR3 is TGTGCCAGCAGTTACATACAGGGGACAGCGGCGAGACTGTTTTTT. It specifies CASSYIQGTAARLFF.

V gene TRBV2 combines with J gene TRBJ1-6, with 7 bases that match TRBD1. CDR1 and CDR2 from the germline V gene are SNHLY and FYNNEI. This CDR3 has 13 residues. V shed 7 bases, J shed 7 bases, and the junction held 4 bases outside the gene matches. The CDR3 DNA is TGTGCCAGCAACACAGGGGTCAATTCACCCCTCCACTTT. This translates into CASNTGVNSPLHF.

V gene TRBV15 combines with J gene TRBJ2-1, with TRBD2 matching over 9 bases. Germline assignment: CDR1 LNHNV and CDR2 YYDKDF (reference sequence). V dropped 5 bases and J dropped 4; count of bases not matched to a gene: 3. The CDR3 has 14 amino acids. The CDR3, as DNA: TGTGCCACCAGCGTGACTAGCGGTTACAATGAGCAGTTCTTC. Protein: CATSVTSGYNEQFF. Supplemented by reference TRBV15 and TRBJ2-1, the full variable domain reads DAMVIQNPRYQVTQFGKPVTLSCSQTLNHNVMYWYQQKSSQAPKLLFHYYDKDFNNEADTPDNFQSRRPNTSFCFLDIRSPGLGDTAMYLCATSVTSGYNEQFFGPGTRLTVL.

This chain joins TRBV4-1 and TRBJ2-2; 7 nucleotides match TRBD1. Unmatched junction bases numbered 5, after V lost 1 base and J lost 6 bases. The germline V gene encodes CDR1 MGHRA and CDR2 YSYEKL. The CDR3 extends over 15 amino acids. CDR3 DNA sequence: TGCGCCAGCAGCCAAGGACAGGGTTTTTCCGGGGAGCTGTTTTTT. Translated, it gives CASSQGQGFSGELFF.

The chain carries TRBV7-2 and TRBJ1-1; D not certain. Between the trimmed V and J ends, which lost 1 base and 0 bases, there was a span of 9 bases. The germline V gene encodes CDR1 SGHTA and CDR2 FQGNSA. CDR3 length: 15 amino acids. The DNA for the CDR3 is TGTGCCAGCAGCTTAGGTCCGGGTTTGAACACTGAAGCTTTCTTT. Its translation is CASSLGPGLNTEAFF.

The chain carries TRBV28 and TRBJ2-2; D is perhaps TRBD2 (5 bases). There are 16 residues in the CDR3. Trimming took 5 bases from V and 3 from J, leaving 16 bases between them. The germline V gene has CDR1 MDHEN and CDR2 SYDVKM. DNA of the CDR3: TGTGCCAGCAGTCCCCGGTTGGAGGCGTACACCGGGGAGCTGTTTTTT. This codes for CASSPRLEAYTGELFF.

V and J are TRBV7-8 and TRBJ1-4; 7 positions agree with TRBD1. V gave up 5 bases and J gave up 4 bases; unmatched junction bases: 1. Germline lookup yields CDR1 SGHVS and CDR2 FQNEAQ. The length of the CDR3 is 13 residues. The CDR3, as DNA: TGTGCCAGCAGCGACAGGGTTAATGAAAAACTGTTTTTT. It yields the protein CASSDRVNEKLFF. The entire variable domain, with the rest obtained from reference TRBV7-8 and TRBJ1-4, is as follows: GAGVSQSPRYKVAKRGQDVALRCDPISGHVSLFWYQQALGQGPEFLTYFQNEAQLDKSGLPSDRFFAERPEGSVSTLKIQRTQQEDSAVYLCASSDRVNEKLFFGSGTQLSVL.

This rearrangement joins TRBV6-2 or TRBV6-3 to TRBJ1-2, with D maybe TRBD1 (6 bases). The germline V gene has CDR1 MNHEY and CDR2 SVGEGT. The CDR3 is 14 residues long. V lost 5 bases, J lost 5 bases, and 15 bases lay in between. The CDR3 loop is CASSNLGQNYGYTF. CDR3 in DNA: TGTGCCAGCAGTAACCTTGGACAGAATTATGGCTACACCTTC.

The rearrangement uses TRBV5-1 and TRBJ1-1; 7 positions agree with TRBD1. This CDR3 is built from 14 residues. After removal of 4 bases from V and 5 bases from J, the junction contained 8 bases not matched to a gene. Looked up from germline, CDR1 is SGHRS and CDR2 is YFSETQ. Here the CDR3 reads CASSHYDRETEAFF. CDR3 sequence (DNA): TGCGCCAGCAGCCACTACGACAGGGAAACTGAAGCTTTCTTT.

This chain joins TRBV12-5 and TRBJ2-5, with 7 bases aligning to TRBD1. V lost 7 bases to trimming and J lost 6 bases; unmatched junction nucleotides: 8. The germline CDR1 and CDR2 sequences are LGHNT and FRNRAP. This CDR3 has 13 amino acids. CDR3 amino acids: CASEGQVGKTQYF. Here the CDR3 DNA reads TGTGCTAGTGAAGGACAGGTCGGGAAGACCCAGTACTTC. Full variable domain (remainder filled in from reference TRBV12-5 and TRBJ2-5): DARVTQTPRHKVTEMGQEVTMRCQPILGHNTVFWYRQTMMQGLELLAYFRNRAPLDDSGMPKDRFSAEMPDATLATLKIQPSEPRDSAVYFCASEGQVGKTQYFGPGTRLLVL.

The sample holds a few counts of this clone. The chain is built from TRBV4-3 and TRBJ1-5; D unclear. Trimming left V 0 bases short and J 4 bases short, with 4 bases between. Germline V gene sequence: CDR1 LGHNA, CDR2 YSLEER. The CDR3 extends over 13 amino acids. The CDR3 DNA follows: TGCGCCAGCAGCCAAGACAGGAATCAGCCCCAGCATTTT. This encodes CASSQDRNQPQHF.

The rearrangement joins TRBV7-9 to TRBJ2-3, with 8 bases fitting TRBD1. From germline, CDR1 is SEHNR and CDR2 FQNEAQ (reference sequence). This CDR3 region has 15 residues. The trim removed 5 bases at V and 1 base at J, leaving 5 bases unmatched. CDR3 nucleotides: TGTGCCAGCAGCCAAGACAGGGGCCGCACAGATACGCAGTATTTT. As protein: CASSQDRGRTDTQYF.

The chain links TRBV6-5 to TRBJ2-1, with D tentatively TRBD2 (5 bases). V shed 7 bases and J shed 9 bases, with 16 bases lying between them. Germline CDR1 and CDR2: MNHEY and SVGAGI. CDR3 length equals 13 residues. The CDR3 nucleotides read TGTGCCAGCAAGACGGGATCTCTTCCTGAGCAGTTCTTC. Translation: CASKTGSLPEQFF.

V is TRBV12-3 or TRBV12-4 and J is TRBJ2-2; no clear D gene. V was shortened by 3 bases and J by 8 bases, with 7 bases between the two germline ends. The CDR3 loop spans 12 amino acids. The CDR3: CASSLARGELFF. DNA of the CDR3: TGTGCCAGCAGTTTGGCTCGAGGGGAGCTGTTTTTT.

This chain's CDR3 is CASSGGMMNTEAFF. The CDR3, as DNA: TGTGCCAGCAGCGGAGGGATGATGAACACTGAAGCTTTCTTT. This chain connects TRBV9 to TRBJ1-1; D gene ambiguous. CDR1 is SGDLS and CDR2 is YYNGEE in the germline V gene. This CDR3 comprises 14 residues. Trimming took 3 bases from V and 0 from J, leaving 9 bases between them.

The rearrangement links TRBV5-1 to TRBJ1-2; possibly TRBD1 for D (5 bases). Looked up from germline, CDR1 is SGHRS and CDR2 is YFSETQ. This CDR3 region has 14 residues. V lost 1 base to trimming and J lost 6 bases, with 13 bases between them. The CDR3 nucleotides are TGCGCCAGCAGCTTGTTGAACCAGGGCAATGGCTACACCTTC. This gives the protein CASSLLNQGNGYTF. Full variable domain (rest looked up from reference TRBV5-1 and TRBJ1-2): KAGVTQTPRYLIKTRGQQVTLSCSPISGHRSVSWYQQTPGQGLQFLFEYFSETQRNKGNFPGRFSGRQFSNSRSEMNVSTLELGDSALYLCASSLLNQGNGYTFGSGTRLTVV.

The V and J genes are TRBV2 and TRBJ2-7; D may be TRBD1 (6 bases). Deletions cut 4 bases from V and 0 bases from J, with 13 bases between. The length of the CDR3 is 15 residues. Looked up from germline, CDR1 is SNHLY and CDR2 is FYNNEI. The CDR3 DNA sequence: TGTGCCAGCAGTGGATGGGACACCAGCTCCTACGAGCAGTACTTC. Amino acids: CASSGWDTSSYEQYF. The full variable domain, in which reference TRBV2 and TRBJ2-7 provide the parts outside the CDR3, is EPEVTQTPSHQVTQMGQEVILRCVPISNHLYFYWYRQILGQKVEFLVSFYNNEISEKSEIFDDQFSVERPDGSNFTLKIRSTKLEDSAMYFCASSGWDTSSYEQYFGPGTRLTVT.